The present T cell receptor beta chain was sequenced within a study of metastatic and nonmetastatic thyroid tumors. The CDR3 is 17 residues long. Unmatched junction bases numbered 11, after V lost 3 bases and J lost 4 bases. The germline CDR1 and CDR2 sequences are MDHEN and SYDVKM. TCRdb re-called the PCR reads through MiXCR. Found here are approximately 90,000 clones, over 9.5% of them singletons; the top ten hold 10% to 12%. All patients were treatment-naive before thyroid surgery. This clone came up many times. This sequence was found in a female donor with papillary thyroid cancer or a benign thyroid nodule (not recorded which). Some clones in this sample may be carry-over from other donors' samples. The chain is built from TRBV28 and TRBJ2-1; 8 bases agree with TRBD2. Sequences were obtained from blood. CDR3 DNA: TGTGCCAGCAGTTTGGGGTTCTTAGCGGGAAAATACAATGAGCAGTTCTTC. The encoded protein is CASSLGFLAGKYNEQFF.